This T cell receptor beta chain was identified in a study of T-cell reconstitution after alpha-beta-depleted transplantation in children. The study, taken as a whole, reports: Several hundred graft clones that had expanded were reportedly the source of alpha-beta T cells about two months after transplant.

Germline values: CDR1 MNHEY, CDR2 SMNVEV (reference sequence). The CDR3 totals 16 residues. Trimming took 2 bases from V and 5 from J; bases not matched to a gene: 3. To note about this clonotype: Its specificity is not known.

Unique molecular identifiers tagged the TCRbeta library. TCRdb ran MiXCR on the PCR reads and lists one entry per CDR3 protein. The sample lists about 580,000 distinct CDR3 sequences; 20% to 25% were seen once. The receptor was isolated from a boy younger than two who had a stem cell transplant for acute myeloid leukemia, so the T cells may come from the graft donor. The specimen comprised PBMCs, mostly from graft donor cells, sampled 360 days after TCRalphabeta/CD19-depleted stem cell transplant. The gene calls are TRBV27 and TRBJ2-2, with 12 bases matching TRBD2. The CDR3 here is CASSLRLAGATGELFF. For the CDR3, the DNA is TGTGCCAGCAGTTTACGACTAGCGGGGGCTACCGGGGAGCTGTTTTTT.